Following are 15 T cell receptor beta chains from one sample sequenced in a study of blood T cell dynamics during melanoma immunotherapy. Stated time point: week 3, after first cycle of checkpoint inhibitor. The protocol was immunoSEQ multiplex PCR, while the TCRdb copy is restricted to in-frame clones and leaves out a portion. Seen here are thousands of clones, 87% observed once, and the top ten hold 6.3%. The source was blood, collected from a patient treated with checkpoint blockade. These TCRs come from a human donor with melanoma.

The chain has TRBV6-1 and TRBJ2-3; 9 nucleotides match TRBD1. The CDR3 contains 17 residues. The germline CDR1 and CDR2 sequences are MNHNS and SASEGT. J was trimmed by 4 bases and V by 3 bases; bases with no gene match: 11. The DNA for the CDR3 is TGTGCCAGCAGTGACCTCAAGGGCGACAGGGGGGCAGATACGCAGTATTTT. It codes for CASSDLKGDRGADTQYF.

The chain combines TRBV27 with TRBJ2-6; the D is unclear. The germline V and J ends were trimmed by 6 bases and 0 bases, with 6 bases remaining between them. Germline V gene data show CDR1 as MNHEY and CDR2 as SMNVEV (reference sequence). The CDR3 loop spans 14 amino acids. In DNA form, the CDR3 reads TGTGCCAGCAGCGCGGCCTCTGGGGCCAACGTCCTGACTTTC. Translated, it gives CASSAASGANVLTF.

This clone showed up just once. The chain couples TRBV11-3 to TRBJ2-5, with 10 bases fitting TRBD2. The V gene's germline CDR1 is SGHNT and CDR2 YENEEA. This CDR3 comprises 16 residues. V lost 3 bases and J lost 4; bases outside the gene matches: 8. The CDR3 here is CASSLRASGSTETQYF. The DNA of the CDR3 is TGTGCCAGCAGCTTGCGGGCTAGCGGGAGCACAGAGACCCAGTACTTC.

This chain's CDR3 is CASSADGGNEQFF. The CDR3 nucleotides are TGCGCCAGCAGCGCCGACGGGGGGAATGAGCAGTTCTTC. The gene calls are TRBV5-1 and TRBJ2-1, with 7 bases lining up with TRBD2. Germline CDR1 reads SGHRS; CDR2 reads YFSETQ. The CDR3 covers 13 residues. Trimming cost V 4 bases and J 7 bases; bases outside gene matches: 5.

V gene TRBV6-4 combines with J gene TRBJ1-1, with TRBD1 matching 8 bases. The CDR3 spans 15 residues. The germline gives CDR1 MRHNA, CDR2 SNTAGT. With 3 bases clipped from V and 1 base from J, the junction kept 4 bases outside the gene matches. The CDR3 bases are TGTGCCAGCAGTGAGACAGGGGCGGCGAACACTGAAGCTTTCTTT. Protein product: CASSETGAANTEAFF.

This chain links TRBV7-8 with TRBJ2-2, with D perhaps TRBD1 (5 bases). Germline-derived CDR1 and CDR2 are SGHVS and FQNEAQ. The CDR3 extends over 15 amino acids. V gave up 5 bases and J gave up 4 bases, with 14 bases separating them. The CDR3 DNA reads TGTGCCAGCAGCACCCGGGTGACAGCCACCGGGGAGCTGTTTTTT. Its translation: CASSTRVTATGELFF.

This chain uses TRBV7-9 with TRBJ1-1; D ambiguous. CDR1 is SEHNR, CDR2 FQNEAQ, per germline (reference sequence). V was trimmed by 5 bases and J by 1 base, leaving 14 bases between them. The length of the CDR3 is 15 residues. The CDR3 sequence: CASSQEKTPNTEAFF. The CDR3 nucleotides read TGTGCCAGCAGCCAAGAAAAAACTCCGAACACTGAAGCTTTCTTT.

This chain joins TRBV2 and TRBJ1-5; weak D call: TRBD1 (5 bases). Per germline, CDR1 SNHLY and CDR2 FYNNEI. Trimming cost V 3 bases and J 3 bases, with 12 bases left between them. This CDR3 comprises 15 residues. This chain's CDR3 is CASSEVWGNNQPQHF. The CDR3 nucleotides are TGTGCCAGCAGTGAGGTTTGGGGGAACAATCAGCCCCAGCATTTT.

This sequence joins TRBV5-6 and TRBJ2-2, with TRBD1 as a possible D gene (6 bases). The CDR3 has 16 amino acids. Germline V gene lookup returns CDR1 SGHDT and CDR2 YYEEEE. Trimming pared 4 bases from V and 0 bases from J, leaving 13 bases between. CDR3 bases: TGTGCCAGCAGCCGGGGACACCTCTCGAACACCGGGGAGCTGTTTTTT. Translating it yields CASSRGHLSNTGELFF.

This clone was seen only once. The J gene is TRBJ2-2, the V gene TRBV18; TRBD2 matches 11 bases. Germline values: CDR1 KGHSH, CDR2 LQKENI. V was clipped by 2 bases and J by 4 bases; unmatched bases: 0. The CDR3 is 15 amino acids. The CDR3 region has the DNA TGTGCCAGCTCACCAGGACTAGCGGGCACCGGGGAGCTGTTTTTT. This codes for CASSPGLAGTGELFF.

The rearrangement uses TRBV7-3 and TRBJ2-6, with a tentative D call TRBD1 (6 bases). Germline V lookup: CDR1 SGHTA, CDR2 FQGTGA. V gave up 5 bases and J gave up 1 base, with 9 bases separating them. The CDR3 runs 15 residues. The CDR3 is CASSQGQSGANVLTF. CDR3 DNA: TGTGCCAGCAGCCAAGGACAGTCTGGGGCCAACGTCCTGACTTTC.

CDR3 sequence (DNA): TGTGCCAGCTTCACCAGTCGGACAGGGGGCCGCGAGCAGTACTTC. As protein: CASFTSRTGGREQYF. The chain employs TRBV18 and TRBJ2-7; the match to TRBD1 covers 11 bases. The CDR3 has 15 residues. With V trimmed by 7 bases and J by 6 bases, 11 bases remained unmatched. Germline V gene lookup returns CDR1 KGHSH and CDR2 LQKENI.

CDR3 loop: CASSLRGGSFPEAFF. The CDR3 DNA sequence: TGTGCCAGCAGCTTAAGGGGGGGTTCGTTCCCTGAAGCTTTCTTT. The genes are TRBV7-3 and TRBJ1-1, with D possibly TRBD1 on 5 matching bases. Germline CDR1 is SGHTA and CDR2 is FQGTGA. V was trimmed by 1 base and J by 6 bases, leaving 15 bases between them. This CDR3 has 15 amino acids.

The chain couples TRBV5-4 to TRBJ2-3, with 10 bases aligning to TRBD2. Germline V gene sequence: CDR1 SGHNT, CDR2 YYREEE (reference sequence). CDR3 size: 16 residues. Losses at the gene ends were 1 base for V and 3 bases for J; bases not matched to a gene: 5. CDR3 residues: CASSLRLAGVTDTQYF. The CDR3 nucleotides read TGTGCCAGCAGCTTGCGGCTAGCGGGGGTTACAGATACGCAGTATTTT.

The chain is built from TRBV7-7 and TRBJ1-5; possible D gene TRBD1, 5 bases. Germline loops: CDR1 SSHAT, CDR2 FNYEAQ (reference sequence). This CDR3 has 17 residues. V dropped 0 bases and J dropped 4 bases, with 16 bases sitting between them. The CDR3 DNA sequence: TGTGCCAGCAGCTTAGCGTGGGGGAAGGGCTGGAATCAGCCCCAGCATTTT. This encodes CASSLAWGKGWNQPQHF.